Reported below is one TCR beta chain. It was with random hexamers that 0.5 to 1 ug RNA was reverse transcribed. An immunoSEQ multiplex PCR amplified TCR beta CDR3 over 54 Vbeta and 13 Jbeta. TCRdb processed the immunoSEQ multiplex PCR reads anew with MiXCR; each CDR3 protein has one entry. This sample has about 180,000 distinct CDR3 sequences; roughly 92% occur once, and the top ten carry 0.12%. The sample is drawn from a study of CD8 T cells in Susac syndrome. Study context: When blood was drawn, patients with Susac syndrome were on intravenous immunoglobulin alone, on corticosteroids, or therapy-naive.

High-throughput TCR beta sequencing covered peripheral CD8+ and CD4+ T cells. Sequencing input: CD4+ T cells from PBMCs. This TCR was sampled from a human donor with Susac syndrome.

Here the CDR3 DNA reads TGTGCCTGGAGTAATGGGGCTGGGGCCAACGTCCTGACTTTC. Its translation: CAWSNGAGANVLTF. The chain recombines TRBV30 with TRBJ2-6; D gene unclear. Trimming cost V 2 bases and J 2 bases, with 7 bases left between them. CDR1 GTSNPN and CDR2 SVGIG come from the germline V gene (reference sequence). CDR3 size: 14 residues.